Following are 20 T cell receptor beta chains from one sample sequenced in a study of shared clonotypes between healthy human individuals. The table came from immunoSEQ multiplex PCR; TCRdb's copy has only in-frame clones and leaves some out. The sample shows around 450,000 clones, roughly 83% of them seen only once. Sequenced material: PBMCs. Receptor source: a middle-aged woman in good health. Some clones in this sample may be carry-over from other donors' samples.

V and J are TRBV27 and TRBJ2-7; possibly TRBD1 for D (5 bases). Germline CDR1 reads MNHEY; CDR2 reads SMNVEV (reference sequence). Trimming took 6 bases from V and 4 from J, leaving 19 bases between them. The CDR3 covers 15 residues. The CDR3 region has the DNA TGTGCCAGCAGGGACACCGCGACGGGCTCTTACGAGCAGTACTTC. Its translation is CASRDTATGSYEQYF.

This clone was picked up one time. This rearrangement joins TRBV25-1 to TRBJ2-5, with a weak D call TRBD1 (5 bases). Matching the DNA end better, TRBJ2-7 makes the J call doubtful. This CDR3 comprises 15 residues. Germline V gives CDR1 MGHDK, CDR2 SYGVNS. The CDR3 sequence is CASSEWGTNSYEQYF. Here the CDR3 DNA reads TGTGCCAGCAGTGAATGGGGCACCAACTCCTACGAGCAGTACTTC.

The rearrangement joins TRBV2 to TRBJ2-3; D remains ambiguous. CDR3 size: 14 residues. Per germline, CDR1 SNHLY and CDR2 FYNNEI. Trimming pared 2 bases from V and 10 bases from J, leaving 16 bases between. CDR3 bases: TGTGCCAGCAGTGAACGGGTAACGGTCTCTGCGCAGTATTTT. It yields the protein CASSERVTVSAQYF.

As concerns this clone: A junction end diverges from the germline sequence, so it may reflect a read error. This rearrangement joins TRBV28 to TRBJ2-7; a possible D gene is TRBD1 (6 bases). The CDR3 spans 12 residues. CDR1 is MDHEN and CDR2 is SYDVKM in the germline V gene. The CDR3 bases are TGTGCCAGCAGTAACCAGGGGTTGGGGCCAAACTTC. As protein: CASSNQGLGPNF.

The chain employs TRBV5-4 and TRBJ2-7; D is ambiguous. Germline V lookup: CDR1 SGHNT, CDR2 YYREEE (reference sequence). The CDR3 sequence is 12 residues long. V was trimmed by 3 bases and J by 0 bases, leaving 4 bases between them. The CDR3 here is CASSYRSYEQYF. In DNA, the CDR3 is TGTGCCAGCAGCTACCGCTCCTACGAGCAGTACTTC.

This clone was recorded only once. The rearrangement uses TRBV28 and TRBJ2-1, with 12 bases lining up with TRBD2. Trimming removed 5 bases from V and 4 bases from J; junction bases left unmatched: 6. In germline, CDR1 is MDHEN, CDR2 SYDVKM. The CDR3 loop spans 16 amino acids. CDR3 protein: CASSPPLAGGYNEQFF. As DNA, the CDR3 is TGTGCCAGCAGTCCCCCGCTAGCGGGAGGGTACAATGAGCAGTTCTTC.

The rearrangement links TRBV19 to TRBJ2-6, with 8 bases lining up with TRBD1. The V gene end was trimmed by 4 bases and the J gene end by 5 bases; junction bases not matched to a gene: 7. This CDR3 is 16 amino acids long. CDR1 and CDR2 from the germline V gene are LNHDA and SQIVND (reference sequence). The CDR3 loop reads CASSRRTGGRANVLTF. CDR3 nucleotides: TGTGCCAGTAGTAGAAGAACAGGGGGGAGGGCCAACGTCCTGACTTTC.

The chain joins TRBV7-2 to TRBJ1-2, with 9 bases lining up with TRBD1. Germline lookup yields CDR1 SGHTA and CDR2 FQGNSA. The length of the CDR3 is 17 residues. J lost 1 base, V lost 1 base, and 7 bases had no gene match. The CDR3 bases are TGTGCCAGCAGCTTAGTGGGTTTGGGACAGGGTAACTATGGCTACACCTTC. Protein: CASSLVGLGQGNYGYTF.

The chain uses TRBV7-9 and TRBJ2-3; 12 bases agree with TRBD1. V shed 1 base, J shed 7 bases, and the junction held 3 bases outside the gene matches. Germline CDR1 and CDR2: SEHNR and FQNEAQ (reference sequence). This CDR3 comprises 15 residues. The CDR3 spells CASSLGDRGPYTQYF. CDR3 nucleotides: TGTGCCAGCAGCTTAGGGGACAGGGGGCCCTATACGCAGTATTTT.

The V gene is TRBV28, the J gene TRBJ1-1; D ambiguous. V was trimmed by 4 bases and J by 0 bases, leaving 9 bases between them. CDR1 is MDHEN and CDR2 is SYDVKM in the germline V gene. This CDR3 comprises 14 residues. The CDR3 DNA reads TGTGCCAGCAGTTGGCCGAGGATGAACACTGAAGCTTTCTTT. It translates to CASSWPRMNTEAFF.

This clone was counted only a few times. The chain has TRBV10-3 and TRBJ1-2; no definite D call. Germline V gives CDR1 ENHRY, CDR2 SYGVKD. V lost 11 bases and J lost 4, with 23 bases in between. The length of the CDR3 is 15 residues. For the CDR3, the DNA is TGTGCCCCCCAACCCAATAGACCACTCGGCTATGGCTACACCTTC. The encoded protein is CAPQPNRPLGYGYTF.

This chain joins TRBV2 and TRBJ2-1, with D perhaps matching TRBD1 (5 bases). Looked up from germline, CDR1 is SNHLY and CDR2 is FYNNEI. The V gene lost 6 bases and the J gene lost 4 bases, with 10 bases spanning the gap. The CDR3 length is 13 residues. The CDR3 sequence is CASRETDYNEQFF. CDR3 coding DNA: TGTGCCAGCAGGGAGACAGATTACAATGAGCAGTTCTTC.

The chain uses TRBV5-1 and TRBJ2-5; the D gene is possibly TRBD2 (5 bases). Germline V gives CDR1 SGHRS, CDR2 YFSETQ. The V and J ends lost 0 bases and 5 bases respectively, with 14 bases between them. This CDR3 has 15 residues. CDR3 in amino acids: CASSLGDYSQETQYF. CDR3 nucleotides: TGCGCCAGCAGCTTGGGAGACTACTCACAGGAGACCCAGTACTTC.

V and J are TRBV25-1 and TRBJ2-3; 10 bases are a match to TRBD2. Germline V gene sequence: CDR1 MGHDK, CDR2 SYGVNS. This CDR3 region has 14 residues. Unmatched junction bases numbered 3, after V lost 5 bases and J lost 4 bases. Written as DNA, the CDR3 is TGTGCCAGCAGTTGGACTAGCGGTTCAGATACGCAGTATTTT. This translates into CASSWTSGSDTQYF.

This chain uses TRBV5-1 with TRBJ2-7; TRBD1 matches at 7 bases. Germline-derived CDR1 and CDR2 are SGHRS and YFSETQ. CDR3 size: 14 residues. The V gene end was trimmed by 2 bases and the J gene end by 3 bases; junction bases not matched to a gene: 5. The CDR3 spells CASSLPGQYYEQYF. The CDR3, as DNA: TGCGCCAGCAGCTTACCGGGACAGTACTACGAGCAGTACTTC. Full variable domain (missing parts from reference TRBV5-1 and TRBJ2-7): KAGVTQTPRYLIKTRGQQVTLSCSPISGHRSVSWYQQTPGQGLQFLFEYFSETQRNKGNFPGRFSGRQFSNSRSEMNVSTLELGDSALYLCASSLPGQYYEQYFGPGTRLTVT.

The chain links TRBV11-3 to TRBJ2-5; D remains ambiguous. The ends were cut back, 1 base at V and 3 bases at J, with 6 bases in the middle. Per germline, CDR1 SGHNT and CDR2 YENEEA. This CDR3 has 13 amino acids. This CDR3 is CASSLAREETQYF. The CDR3 DNA reads as TGTGCCAGCAGCTTAGCCCGCGAAGAGACCCAGTACTTC.

This clone was detected once. At the DNA level, this CDR3 is encoded by other sequences in the same sample as well. The DNA of the CDR3 is TGCAGCGTTGACAGGGGCGGGACCGGGGAGCTGTTTTTT. Protein: CSVDRGGTGELFF. This sequence joins TRBV29-1 and TRBJ2-2; a possible D gene is TRBD1 (6 bases). The V end lost 3 bases, the J end lost 5 bases, and 10 bases lay between the germline ends. Germline lookup yields CDR1 SQVTM and CDR2 ANQGSEA. This CDR3 has 13 residues.

The rearrangement joins TRBV2 to TRBJ2-3; TRBD2 aligns across 9 bases. The CDR3 has 18 residues. Trimming at V came to 2 bases and at J to 4 bases, leaving 13 bases not matched to a gene. Germline V gene data show CDR1 as SNHLY and CDR2 as FYNNEI. The CDR3 coding sequence is TGTGCCAGCAGTGAACGACGCCCGGTAGCGGGAGTACCAGATACGCAGTATTTT. Protein: CASSERRPVAGVPDTQYF.

This sequence joins TRBV7-3 and TRBJ1-6; D gene unclear. Per the germline V gene, CDR1 is SGHTA and CDR2 is FQGTGA. The CDR3 runs 14 residues. V was pared by 1 base and J by 5 bases, with 6 bases between. CDR3 sequence reads: CASSLSQNNSPLHF. CDR3 in DNA: TGTGCCAGCAGCTTAAGTCAGAATAATTCACCCCTCCACTTT.

In this sample, this clone turned up once. The CDR3 sequence: CASSQPGLRVEQFF. In DNA form, the CDR3 reads TGTGCCAGCAGTCAGCCGGGACTTCGCGTAGAGCAGTTCTTC. The chain carries TRBV27 and TRBJ2-1, with D maybe TRBD2 (6 bases). The V end lost 5 bases, the J end lost 10 bases, and 18 bases lay between the germline ends. The CDR3 runs to 14 residues. In germline, CDR1 is MNHEY, CDR2 SMNVEV (reference sequence).